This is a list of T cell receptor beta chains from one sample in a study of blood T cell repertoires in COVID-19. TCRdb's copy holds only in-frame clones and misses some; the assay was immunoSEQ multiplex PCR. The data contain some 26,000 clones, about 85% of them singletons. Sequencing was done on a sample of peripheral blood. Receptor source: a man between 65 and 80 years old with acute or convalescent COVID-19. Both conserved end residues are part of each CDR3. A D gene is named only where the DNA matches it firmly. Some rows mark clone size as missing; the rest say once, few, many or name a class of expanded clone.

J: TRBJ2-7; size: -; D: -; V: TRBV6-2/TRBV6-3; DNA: TGTGCCAGCAGTCCCCAGGGTTCCTACGAGCAGTACTTC; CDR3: CASSPQGSYEQYF
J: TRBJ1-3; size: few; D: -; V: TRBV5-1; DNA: TGCGCCAGCACCCTCGAGGGCCAGATGCCTGGAAACACCATATATTTT; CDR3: CASTLEGQMPGNTIYF
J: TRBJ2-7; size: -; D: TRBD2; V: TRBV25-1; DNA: TGTGCTTGCACGGGTGCGGGAGGTCGTAACGAGCAGTACTTC; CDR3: CACTGAGGRNEQYF
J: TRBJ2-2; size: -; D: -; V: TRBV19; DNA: TGTGCCAGTGAAAGTTGGGGCCAGAACACCGGGGAGCTGTTTTTT; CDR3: CASESWGQNTGELFF
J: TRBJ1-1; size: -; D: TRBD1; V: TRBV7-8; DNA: TGTGCCAGCAGCTTAGGGATGGACAGGGATGGCACTGAAGCTTTCTTT; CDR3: CASSLGMDRDGTEAFF
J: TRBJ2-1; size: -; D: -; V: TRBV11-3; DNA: TGTGCCAGCAGCGTTAGCCAGGGCAATGAGCAGTTCTTC; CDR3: CASSVSQGNEQFF
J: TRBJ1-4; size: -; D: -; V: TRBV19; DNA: TGTGCCAGTAGCAACCCCACTTATTATGCAACTAATGAAAAACTGTTTTTT; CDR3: CASSNPTYYATNEKLFF
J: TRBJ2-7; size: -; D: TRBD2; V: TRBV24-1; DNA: TGTGCCACCGGGGCTAGCGGGGGGTACGAGCAGTACTTC; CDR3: CATGASGGYEQYF
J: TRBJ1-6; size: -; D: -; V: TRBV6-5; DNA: TGTGCCAGCACACGGACAGAAAATTCACCCCTCCACTTT; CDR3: CASTRTENSPLHF
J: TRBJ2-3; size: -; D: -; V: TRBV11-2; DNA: TGTGCCAGCAGCTTAGACAGGGTTACAGATACGCAGTATTTT; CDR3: CASSLDRVTDTQYF
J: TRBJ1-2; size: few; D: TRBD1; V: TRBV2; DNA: TGTGCCAGCCTACAGACAGGGTGGGGCTACACCTTC; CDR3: CASLQTGWGYTF
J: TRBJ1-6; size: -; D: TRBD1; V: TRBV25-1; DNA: TGTGCCAGTAAACAGGGGGGGAATTCACCCCTCCACTTT; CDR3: CASKQGGNSPLHF
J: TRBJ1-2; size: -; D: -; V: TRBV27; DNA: TGTGCCAGCAGTCAGCGGGACAACCATGGCTACACCTTC; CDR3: CASSQRDNHGYTF
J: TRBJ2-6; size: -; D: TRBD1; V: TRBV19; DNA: TGTGCCAGTAGTCCCTCCGGGACAGGGGCTGGGGCCAACGTCCTGACTTTC; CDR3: CASSPSGTGAGANVLTF
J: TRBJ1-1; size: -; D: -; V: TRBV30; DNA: TGTGCCTGGAGCCGGGACAAAAAGAACACTGAAGCTTTCTTT; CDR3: CAWSRDKKNTEAFF
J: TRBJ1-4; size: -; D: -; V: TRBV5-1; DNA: TGCGCCAGCAGCTTCGGGGTTAATGAAAAACTGTTTTTT; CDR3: CASSFGVNEKLFF
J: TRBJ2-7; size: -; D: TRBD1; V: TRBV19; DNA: TGTGCCAGTCGAGGACAGGGTGTATGGGAGCAGTACTTC; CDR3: CASRGQGVWEQYF
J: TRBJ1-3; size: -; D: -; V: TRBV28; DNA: TGTGCCAGCACCGAAAGGGGCCCAAACACCATATATTTT; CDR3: CASTERGPNTIYF